Given below is one T cell receptor (beta chain) in context. The CDR3 sequence is 16 residues long. The ends lost 8 bases at V and 4 bases at J; junction bases unmatched: 12. Germline loops: CDR1 MNHEY, CDR2 SMNVEV (reference sequence). An even split of each subset's genomic DNA across several immunoSEQ plates was performed. Profiled with immunoSEQ multiplex PCR; TCRdb holds only in-frame clones, not every one. The table records some 2.1 million clones, 85% to 95% of them present only once. Naive CD8 cells lacked CD45RO and underwent positive selection for CCR7, leaving out terminally differentiated effector memory CD45RA+ cells. This entry belongs to a study of shared clonotypes between healthy human individuals.

V gene TRBV27 combines with J gene TRBJ2-1, with 9 bases fitting TRBD2. This TCR came from a young man in good health. Sequencing was performed on naive CD8+ T cells sorted from blood. The CDR3 region is CASVSLAGMAYNEQFF. The CDR3 nucleotides read TGTGCCAGCGTCTCGCTAGCGGGAATGGCGTACAATGAGCAGTTCTTC.